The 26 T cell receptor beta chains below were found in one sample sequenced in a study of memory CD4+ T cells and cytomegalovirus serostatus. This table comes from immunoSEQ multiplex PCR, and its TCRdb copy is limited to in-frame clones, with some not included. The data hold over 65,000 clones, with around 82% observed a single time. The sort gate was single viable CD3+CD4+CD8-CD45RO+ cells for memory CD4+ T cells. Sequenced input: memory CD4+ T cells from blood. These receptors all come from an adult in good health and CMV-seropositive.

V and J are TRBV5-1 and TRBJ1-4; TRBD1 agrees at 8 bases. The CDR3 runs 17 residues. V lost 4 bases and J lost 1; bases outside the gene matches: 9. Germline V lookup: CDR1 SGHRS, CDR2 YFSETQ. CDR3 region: CASSPGTGDRTNEKLFF. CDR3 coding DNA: TGCGCCAGCAGCCCGGGGACAGGCGACAGAACTAATGAAAAACTGTTTTTT.

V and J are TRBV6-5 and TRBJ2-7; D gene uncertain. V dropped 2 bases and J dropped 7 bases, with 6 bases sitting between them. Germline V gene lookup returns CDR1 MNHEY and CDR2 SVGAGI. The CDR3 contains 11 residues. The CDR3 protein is CASSYVEEQYF. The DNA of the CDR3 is TGTGCCAGCAGTTACGTTGAAGAGCAGTACTTC.

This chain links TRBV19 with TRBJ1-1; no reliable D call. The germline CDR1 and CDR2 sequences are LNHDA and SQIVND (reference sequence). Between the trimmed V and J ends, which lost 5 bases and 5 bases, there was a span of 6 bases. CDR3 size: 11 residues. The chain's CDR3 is CASSEWTEAFF. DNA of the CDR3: TGTGCCAGTAGTGAATGGACTGAAGCTTTCTTT.

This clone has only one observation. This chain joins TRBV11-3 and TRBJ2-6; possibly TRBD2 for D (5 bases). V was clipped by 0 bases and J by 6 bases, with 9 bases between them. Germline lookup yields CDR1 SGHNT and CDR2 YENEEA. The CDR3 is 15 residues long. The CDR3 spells CASSLESGEANVLTF. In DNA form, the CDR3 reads TGTGCCAGCAGCTTAGAATCCGGGGAGGCCAACGTCCTGACTTTC.

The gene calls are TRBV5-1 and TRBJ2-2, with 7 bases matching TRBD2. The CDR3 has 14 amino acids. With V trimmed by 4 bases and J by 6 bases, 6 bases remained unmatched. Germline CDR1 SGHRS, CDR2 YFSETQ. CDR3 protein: CASSGGRGSGELFF. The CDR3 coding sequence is TGCGCCAGCAGCGGCGGGAGAGGATCCGGGGAGCTGTTTTTT.

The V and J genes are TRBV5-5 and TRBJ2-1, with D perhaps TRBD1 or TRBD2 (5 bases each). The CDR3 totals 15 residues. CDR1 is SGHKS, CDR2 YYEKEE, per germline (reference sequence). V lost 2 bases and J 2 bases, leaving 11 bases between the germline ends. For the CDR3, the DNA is TGTGCCAGCAGCTTATTGCAGGGACCCTACAATGAGCAGTTCTTC. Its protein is CASSLLQGPYNEQFF.

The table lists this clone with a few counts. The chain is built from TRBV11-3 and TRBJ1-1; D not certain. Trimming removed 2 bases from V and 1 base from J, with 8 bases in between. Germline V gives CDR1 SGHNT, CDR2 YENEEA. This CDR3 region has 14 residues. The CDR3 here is CASSLSGWNTEAFF. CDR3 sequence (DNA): TGTGCCAGCAGCTTATCCGGTTGGAACACTGAAGCTTTCTTT.

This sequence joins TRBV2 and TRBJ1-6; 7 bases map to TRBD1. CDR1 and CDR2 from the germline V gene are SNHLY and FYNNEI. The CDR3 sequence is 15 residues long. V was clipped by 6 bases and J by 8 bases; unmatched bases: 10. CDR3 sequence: CASRETGTGYSPLHF. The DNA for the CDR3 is TGTGCCAGCAGAGAGACAGGGACGGGGTATTCACCCCTCCACTTT.

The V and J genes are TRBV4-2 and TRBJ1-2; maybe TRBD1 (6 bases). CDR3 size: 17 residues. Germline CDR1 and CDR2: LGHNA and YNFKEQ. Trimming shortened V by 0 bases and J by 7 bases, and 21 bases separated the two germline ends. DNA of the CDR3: TGTGCCAGCAGCCAAGACTTGGGGGACGGGGGCATTGGTGGCTACACCTTC. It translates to CASSQDLGDGGIGGYTF.

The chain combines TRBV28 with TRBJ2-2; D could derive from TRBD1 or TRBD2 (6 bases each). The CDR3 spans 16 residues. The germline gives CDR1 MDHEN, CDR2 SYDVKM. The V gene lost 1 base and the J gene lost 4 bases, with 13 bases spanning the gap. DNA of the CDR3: TGTGCCAGCAGTTTATATTGGGGGGCGGCCACCGGGGAGCTGTTTTTT. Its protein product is CASSLYWGAATGELFF.

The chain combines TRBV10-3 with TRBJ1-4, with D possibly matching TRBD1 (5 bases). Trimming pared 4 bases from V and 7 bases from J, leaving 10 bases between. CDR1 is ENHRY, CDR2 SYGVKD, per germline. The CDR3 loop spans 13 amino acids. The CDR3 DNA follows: TGTGCCATCAGTGTGGGGGTTGGTGAAAAACTGTTTTTT. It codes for CAISVGVGEKLFF.

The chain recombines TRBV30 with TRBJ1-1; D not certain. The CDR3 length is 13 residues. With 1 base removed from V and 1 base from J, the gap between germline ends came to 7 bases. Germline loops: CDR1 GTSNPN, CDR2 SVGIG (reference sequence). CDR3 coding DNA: TGTGCCTGGAGTGCCCTGGGGAACACTGAAGCTTTCTTT. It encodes CAWSALGNTEAFF.

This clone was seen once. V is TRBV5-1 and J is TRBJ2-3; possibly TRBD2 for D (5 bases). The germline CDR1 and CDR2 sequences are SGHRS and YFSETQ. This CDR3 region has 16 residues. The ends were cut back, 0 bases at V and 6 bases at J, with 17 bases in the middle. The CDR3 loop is CASSLALARGSDTQYF. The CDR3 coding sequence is TGCGCCAGCAGCTTGGCATTGGCTCGGGGTTCGGATACGCAGTATTTT.

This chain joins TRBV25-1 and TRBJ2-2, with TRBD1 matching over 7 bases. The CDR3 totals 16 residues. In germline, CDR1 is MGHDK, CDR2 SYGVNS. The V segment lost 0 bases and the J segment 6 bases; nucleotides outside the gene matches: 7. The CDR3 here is CASSEYGTDSPGELFF. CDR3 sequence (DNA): TGTGCCAGCAGTGAATATGGGACAGACTCCCCCGGGGAGCTGTTTTTT.

CDR3 DNA: TGTGCCACCCGTTTGGACAGGGACGACGAGCAGTACTTC. Its protein is CATRLDRDDEQYF. This chain links TRBV6-1 with TRBJ2-7, with 8 bases that match TRBD1. Germline V gene sequence: CDR1 MNHNS, CDR2 SASEGT. Trimming at V came to 10 bases and at J to 5 bases, leaving 10 bases not matched to a gene. The CDR3 sequence is 13 residues long.

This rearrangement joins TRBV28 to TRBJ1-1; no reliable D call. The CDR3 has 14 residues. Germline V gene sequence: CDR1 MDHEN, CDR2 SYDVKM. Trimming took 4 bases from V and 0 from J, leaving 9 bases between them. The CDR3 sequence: CASSSPTMNTEAFF. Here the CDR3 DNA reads TGTGCCAGCAGTTCCCCCACTATGAACACTGAAGCTTTCTTT.

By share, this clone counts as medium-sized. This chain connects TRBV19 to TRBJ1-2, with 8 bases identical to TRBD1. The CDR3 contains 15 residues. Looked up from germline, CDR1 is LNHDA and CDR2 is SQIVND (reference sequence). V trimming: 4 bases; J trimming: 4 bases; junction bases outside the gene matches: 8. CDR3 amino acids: CASSTTGGRSYGYTF. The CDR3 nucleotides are TGTGCCAGTAGTACTACAGGGGGTCGTAGCTATGGCTACACCTTC.

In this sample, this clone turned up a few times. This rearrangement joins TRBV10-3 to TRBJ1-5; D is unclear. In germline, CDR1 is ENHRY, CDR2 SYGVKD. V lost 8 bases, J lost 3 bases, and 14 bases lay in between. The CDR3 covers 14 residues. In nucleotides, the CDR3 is TGTGCCATCGCGGCCGGGAGGGACAATCAGCCCCAGCATTTT. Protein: CAIAAGRDNQPQHF.

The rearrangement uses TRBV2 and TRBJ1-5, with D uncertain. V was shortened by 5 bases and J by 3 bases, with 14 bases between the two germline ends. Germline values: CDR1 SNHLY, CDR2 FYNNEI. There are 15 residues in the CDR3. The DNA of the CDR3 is TGTGCCAGCAGTTCGGTGGGAACAAACAATCAGCCCCAGCATTTT. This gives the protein CASSSVGTNNQPQHF.

CDR3: CSVVVGNQPQHF. The CDR3 bases are TGCAGCGTTGTGGTCGGCAATCAGCCCCAGCATTTT. The rearrangement uses TRBV29-1 and TRBJ1-5; D call uncertain. The CDR3 contains 12 residues. Trimming pared 4 bases from V and 2 bases from J, leaving 6 bases between. CDR1 is SQVTM, CDR2 ANQGSEA, per germline.

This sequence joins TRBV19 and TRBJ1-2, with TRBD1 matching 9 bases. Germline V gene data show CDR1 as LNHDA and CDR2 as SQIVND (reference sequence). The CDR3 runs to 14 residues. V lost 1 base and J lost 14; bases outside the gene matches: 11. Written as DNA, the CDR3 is TGTGCCAGTAGTATAGGGCCGGGACAGGGCCCGCCGACCTTC. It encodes CASSIGPGQGPPTF.

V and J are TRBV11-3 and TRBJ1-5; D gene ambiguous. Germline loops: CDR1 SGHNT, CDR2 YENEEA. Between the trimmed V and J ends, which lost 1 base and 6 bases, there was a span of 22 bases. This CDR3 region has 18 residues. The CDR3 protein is CASSLVRSIRVMSQPQHF. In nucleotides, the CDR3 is TGTGCCAGCAGCTTAGTCCGTAGTATACGCGTCATGTCTCAGCCCCAGCATTTT.

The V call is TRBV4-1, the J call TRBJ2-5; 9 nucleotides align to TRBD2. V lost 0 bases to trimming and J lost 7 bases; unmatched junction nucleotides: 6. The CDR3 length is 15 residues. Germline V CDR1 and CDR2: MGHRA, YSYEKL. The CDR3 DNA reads TGCGCCAGCAGCCAAGAGGCGGGGGGGATCGGGACCCAGTACTTC. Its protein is CASSQEAGGIGTQYF.

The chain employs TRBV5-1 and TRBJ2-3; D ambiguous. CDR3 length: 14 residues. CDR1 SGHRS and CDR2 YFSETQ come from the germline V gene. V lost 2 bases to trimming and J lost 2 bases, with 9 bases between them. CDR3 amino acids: CASSFGGNTDTQYF. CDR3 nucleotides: TGCGCCAGCAGCTTCGGCGGCAACACAGATACGCAGTATTTT.

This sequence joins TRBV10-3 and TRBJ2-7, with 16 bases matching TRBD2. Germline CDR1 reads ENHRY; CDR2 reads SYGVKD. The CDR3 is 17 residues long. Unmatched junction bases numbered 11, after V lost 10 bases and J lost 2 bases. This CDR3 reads CATGGLAGGLRTYEQYF. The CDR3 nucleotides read TGTGCCACCGGGGGACTAGCGGGGGGGCTACGAACCTACGAGCAGTACTTC.

The CDR3 protein is CASSSEYSYEQYF. CDR3 coding DNA: TGTGCCAGCAGCTCAGAGTACTCCTACGAGCAGTACTTC. This chain links TRBV7-2 with TRBJ2-7; D remains unclear. Germline CDR1 is SGHTA and CDR2 is FQGNSA. With 4 bases removed from V and 0 bases from J, the gap between germline ends came to 7 bases. The CDR3 length is 13 residues.